This entry lists 4 T cell receptor beta chains sequenced from one sample in a study of blood T cell repertoires in COVID-19. Here immunoSEQ multiplex PCR was the method, and the copy in TCRdb shows in-frame clones only, minus some. This table has 200,000 to 250,000 clones, around 83% appearing once. Sequencing was performed on peripheral blood. All receptors come from a woman of 80 years or more with COVID-19, enrolled during active disease.

This clone is a singleton in its sample. The chain has TRBV6-5 and TRBJ1-2; 8 bases agree with TRBD1. The CDR3 consists of 15 residues. CDR1 and CDR2 from the germline V gene are MNHEY and SVGAGI. V trimming: 6 bases; J trimming: 7 bases; junction bases outside the gene matches: 13. CDR3 sequence (DNA): TGTGCCAGCAGCCGATTTACCCAGGGGGCTAGTGGCTACACCTTC. Translated, it gives CASSRFTQGASGYTF.

This clone is a singleton in its sample. CDR3 region: CASSESDGVNYGYTF. CDR3 coding DNA: TGTGCCAGCAGTGAAAGTGACGGGGTTAACTATGGCTACACCTTC. J is TRBJ1-2 and V is TRBV2; the D is unclear. The CDR3 contains 15 residues. Germline V gives CDR1 SNHLY, CDR2 FYNNEI. V lost 2 bases, J lost 1 base, and 11 bases lay in between.

V is TRBV5-4 and J is TRBJ2-7; a possible D gene is TRBD1 (6 bases). Trimming stripped 3 bases from V and 2 bases from J, with 18 bases between. The CDR3 is 16 residues long. Germline values: CDR1 SGHNT, CDR2 YYREEE (reference sequence). The CDR3 region has the DNA TGTGCCAGCAGCTCTTCTGGGGGCCGACAGGCCTACGAGCAGTACTTC. It yields the protein CASSSSGGRQAYEQYF.

The genes are TRBV6-5 and TRBJ2-1; 8 bases agree with TRBD1. This CDR3 spans 13 amino acids. CDR1 and CDR2 (germline): MNHEY, SVGAGI. Germline trimming cut 8 bases from V and 7 bases from J; bases unmatched to any gene: 7. The CDR3, as DNA: TGTGCCAGCTCTTGGACAGGGATGAATGAGCAGTTCTTC. It translates to CASSWTGMNEQFF.